The clone carrying this T cell receptor beta chain was observed a handful of times. There are 13 residues in the CDR3. J was trimmed by 5 bases and V by 6 bases; bases with no gene match: 5. Germline CDR1 MNHNY, CDR2 SVGAGI (reference sequence). This entry belongs to a study of cytomegalovirus exposure and HLA in healthy donors. The PCR made use of 60 Vbeta and 13 Jbeta primers. Generated by immunoSEQ multiplex PCR, the TCRdb table keeps only in-frame clones and is missing some. The sample gives approximately 150,000 clones, about 72% of which show up once; over 1.3% is in the top ten. The source is a man between 60 and 75 years old in good health and CMV-seronegative. This chain links TRBV6-6 with TRBJ2-5; 8 bases fit TRBD1. Sequencing was done on a sample of PBMCs. DNA for the CDR3: TGTGCCAGCAGCGGTACAGGGGGTGAGACCCAGTACTTC. Amino acid sequence: CASSGTGGETQYF.